This T cell receptor beta chain derives from a study of STAT5B mutations in CD4+ large granular lymphocyte leukemia. On this clone itself: The antigen is undetermined.

Study-level results: Patient CD4-sorted repertoires looked more clonal than healthy CD4+ repertoires, even without putative leukemic clones.

Repertoires were generated with immunoSEQ multiplex PCR, while TCRdb's copy carries only in-frame clones and drops some. The sample records 20,000 to 25,000 clones, around 80% being singletons. The source material was CD4+ T cells from blood buffy coats. The sequence came from a human donor in good health.

The DNA of the CDR3 is TGTGCCAGCAGCTATCAGGGCACTGGGGCCAACGTCCTGACTTTC. This encodes CASSYQGTGANVLTF. The chain links TRBV5-8 to TRBJ2-6; D may be TRBD1 (5 bases). Germline V CDR1 and CDR2: SGHTS, YDEGEE. Trimming left V 3 bases short and J 2 bases short, with 9 bases between. The CDR3 sequence is 15 residues long.